A selection of T cell receptor beta chains follows, all from one sample in a study of shared clonotypes between healthy human individuals. This table comes from immunoSEQ multiplex PCR, and its TCRdb copy is limited to in-frame clones, with some not included. The table has millions of clones, just over 90% seen once. The sequenced sample consisted of naive CD4+ T cells from PBMCs. These receptors were taken from a man between 18 and 29 years old in good health. Some clones in this sample may be carry-over from other donors' samples. CDR3s include the opening cysteine and the closing phenylalanine or tryptophan. D genes are given only for firm matches. Part of the rows lack a size; the others show once, few, many or a class for expanded clones.

TGTGCCACCAGCAGAGCGGGAAGCAATCAGCCCCAGCATTTT,CATSRAGSNQPQHF,TRBJ1-5,TRBV15,NA,once
TGTGCCAGCAGCTCTGGGGGGGCTAGCTACGAGCAGTACTTC,CASSSGGASYEQYF,TRBJ2-7,TRBV11-3,NA,NA
TGTGCCAGCAGCTTGGCTGGCGGCGGGGAGCTGTTTTTT,CASSLAGGGELFF,TRBJ2-2,TRBV5-4,NA,NA
TGTGCCAGCAGCGCCTTAGCGGGAGGCCGGTACAATGAGCAGTTCTTC,CASSALAGGRYNEQFF,TRBJ2-1,TRBV9,TRBD2,NA
TGTGCCAGTAGTATACAGGGGGACACTGAAGCTTTCTTT,CASSIQGDTEAFF,TRBJ1-1,TRBV19,TRBD1,NA
TGTGCCAGCACCCCCGCGGCGAATCCTAACTATGGCTACACCTTC,CASTPAANPNYGYTF,TRBJ1-2,TRBV7-8,NA,NA
TGTGCCTGGAGCGGTAGCGGGGCCTACAATGAGCAGTTCTTC,CAWSGSGAYNEQFF,TRBJ2-1,TRBV30,TRBD2,NA
TGTGCCAGCCGACGGATAACAGGTCCCTATGGCTACACCTTC,CASRRITGPYGYTF,TRBJ1-2,TRBV2,NA,NA
TGTGCCAGTAGTACCCTTCGCGGGACAGGGAGGACTGAAGCTTTCTTT,CASSTLRGTGRTEAFF,TRBJ1-1,TRBV19,TRBD1,NA
TGTGCCAGTAGTATTGGGGGTTCCAGCACAGATACGCAGTATTTT,CASSIGGSSTDTQYF,TRBJ2-3,TRBV19,NA,NA
TGTGCCAGCAGCGCTAGCGGGACTAGCACAGATACGCAGTATTTT,CASSASGTSTDTQYF,TRBJ2-3,TRBV9,TRBD2,once
TGTGCCTGGAGCGACCAGGGTCCGGGCTACACCTTC,CAWSDQGPGYTF,TRBJ1-2,TRBV30,NA,once
TGTGCCAGTAGAGCCCCAGGAGGGGAATATGGCTACACCTTC,CASRAPGGEYGYTF,TRBJ1-2,TRBV19,NA,NA
TGCGCCAGCAGCCAAGATTCGTCCTACGAGCAGTACTTC,CASSQDSSYEQYF,TRBJ2-7,TRBV4-3,NA,NA
TGTGCCAGCAGCCCGCAACCGACAGGGGTTGGTGAAAAACTGTTTTTT,CASSPQPTGVGEKLFF,TRBJ1-4,TRBV7-8,TRBD1,NA
TGTGCCAGCAGCTCCGAACCGTCCAGATCTGGAAACACCATATATTTT,CASSSEPSRSGNTIYF,TRBJ1-3,TRBV11-1,NA,NA
TGTGCCAGCGGGGCCAATCCCCCTAAATACAATGAGCAGTTCTTC,CASGANPPKYNEQFF,TRBJ2-1,TRBV6-6,NA,NA
TGTGCCAGCAGTTTTGAGGGACGGACTAGCGGGAGTCGCACAGATACGCAGTATTTT,CASSFEGRTSGSRTDTQYF,TRBJ2-3,TRBV28,TRBD2,NA